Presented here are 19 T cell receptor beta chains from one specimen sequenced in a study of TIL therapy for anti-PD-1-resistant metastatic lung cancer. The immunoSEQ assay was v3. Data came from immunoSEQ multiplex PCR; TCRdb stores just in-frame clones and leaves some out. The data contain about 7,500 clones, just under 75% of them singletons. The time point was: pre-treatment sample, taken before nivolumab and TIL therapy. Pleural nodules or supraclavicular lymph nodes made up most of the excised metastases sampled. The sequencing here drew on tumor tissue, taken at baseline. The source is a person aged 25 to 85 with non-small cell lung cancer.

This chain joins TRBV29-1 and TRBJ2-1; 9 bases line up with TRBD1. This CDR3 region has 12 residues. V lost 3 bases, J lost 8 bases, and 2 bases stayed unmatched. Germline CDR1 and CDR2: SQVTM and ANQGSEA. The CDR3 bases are TGCAGCGTTGACCGGACAGGGGATGAGCAGTTCTTC. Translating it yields CSVDRTGDEQFF.

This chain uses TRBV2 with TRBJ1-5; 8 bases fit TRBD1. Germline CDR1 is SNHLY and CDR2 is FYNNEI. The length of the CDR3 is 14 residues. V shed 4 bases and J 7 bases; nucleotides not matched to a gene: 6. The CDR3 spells CASSGQTGDQPQHF. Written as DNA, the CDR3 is TGTGCCAGCAGTGGACAGACAGGGGACCAGCCCCAGCATTTT.

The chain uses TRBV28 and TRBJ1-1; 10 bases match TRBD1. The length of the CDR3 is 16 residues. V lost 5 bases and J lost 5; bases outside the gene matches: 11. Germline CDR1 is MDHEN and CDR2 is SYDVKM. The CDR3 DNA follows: TGTGCCAGCAGTCGCCACGGACAGGGGGGCCGGACTGAAGCTTTCTTT. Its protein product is CASSRHGQGGRTEAFF.

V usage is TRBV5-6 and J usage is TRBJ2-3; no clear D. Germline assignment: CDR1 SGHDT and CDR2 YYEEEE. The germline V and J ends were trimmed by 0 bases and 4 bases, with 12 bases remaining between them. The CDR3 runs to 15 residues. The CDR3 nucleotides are TGTGCCAGCAGCTTGGAACCAGGCAGGTCAGATACGCAGTATTTT. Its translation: CASSLEPGRSDTQYF.

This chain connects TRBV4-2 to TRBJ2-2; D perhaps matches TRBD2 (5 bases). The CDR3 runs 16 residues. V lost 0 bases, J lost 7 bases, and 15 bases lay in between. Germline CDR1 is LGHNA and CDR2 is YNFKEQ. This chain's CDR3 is CASSQEEGGTSGELFF. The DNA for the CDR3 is TGTGCCAGCAGCCAAGAAGAAGGAGGTACTAGCGGGGAGCTGTTTTTT.

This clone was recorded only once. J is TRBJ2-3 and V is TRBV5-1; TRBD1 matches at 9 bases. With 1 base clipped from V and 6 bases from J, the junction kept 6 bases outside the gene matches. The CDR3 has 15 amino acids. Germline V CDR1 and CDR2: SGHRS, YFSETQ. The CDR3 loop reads CASSLRGTGLDTQYF. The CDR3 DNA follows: TGCGCCAGCAGCTTGAGAGGGACAGGGTTGGATACGCAGTATTTT.

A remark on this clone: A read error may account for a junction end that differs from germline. CDR3 protein: CASSLAGAGVGLDF. CDR3 nucleotide sequence: TGTGCCAGCAGCTTAGCAGGGGCAGGGGTGGGCCTGGACTTC. The chain couples TRBV7-8 to TRBJ2-7; possibly TRBD1 for D (6 bases). Germline CDR1 is SGHVS and CDR2 is FQNEAQ. The CDR3 spans 14 residues.

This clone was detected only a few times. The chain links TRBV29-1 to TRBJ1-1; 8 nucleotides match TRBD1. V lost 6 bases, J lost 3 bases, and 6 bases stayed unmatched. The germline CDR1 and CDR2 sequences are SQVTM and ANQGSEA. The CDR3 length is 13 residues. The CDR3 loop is CSVDRVGYTEAFF. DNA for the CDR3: TGCAGCGTGGACAGGGTTGGATACACTGAAGCTTTCTTT.

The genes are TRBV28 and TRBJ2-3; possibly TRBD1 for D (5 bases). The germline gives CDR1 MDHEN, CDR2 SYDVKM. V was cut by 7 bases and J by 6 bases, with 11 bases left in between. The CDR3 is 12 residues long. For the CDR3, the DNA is TGTGCCAGCACGGCGGCAGGGGATACGCAGTATTTT. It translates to CASTAAGDTQYF.

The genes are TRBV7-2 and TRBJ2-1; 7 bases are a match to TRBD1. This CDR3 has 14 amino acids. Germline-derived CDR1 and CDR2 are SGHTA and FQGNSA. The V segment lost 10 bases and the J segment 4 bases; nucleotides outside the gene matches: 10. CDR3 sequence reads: CAIRTGLRYNEQFF. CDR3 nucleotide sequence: TGTGCCATCAGGACAGGCCTCCGTTACAATGAGCAGTTCTTC.

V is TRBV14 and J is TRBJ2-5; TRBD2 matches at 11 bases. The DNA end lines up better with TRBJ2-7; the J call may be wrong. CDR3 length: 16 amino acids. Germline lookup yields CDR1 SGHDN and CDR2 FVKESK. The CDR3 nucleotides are TGTGCCAGCAGCCAGGGAACTAGCGGGGGCGTGTACGAGCAGTACTTC. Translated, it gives CASSQGTSGGVYEQYF.

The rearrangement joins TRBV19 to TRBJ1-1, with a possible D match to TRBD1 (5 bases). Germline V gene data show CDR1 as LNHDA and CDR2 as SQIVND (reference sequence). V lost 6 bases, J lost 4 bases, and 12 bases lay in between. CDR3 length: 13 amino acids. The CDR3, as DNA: TGTGCCAGTAGCCGTAGGGGTATCACTGAAGCTTTCTTT. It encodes CASSRRGITEAFF. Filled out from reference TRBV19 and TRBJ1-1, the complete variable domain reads DGGITQSPKYLFRKEGQNVTLSCEQNLNHDAMYWYRQDPGQGLRLIYYSQIVNDFQKGDIAEGYSVSREKKESFPLTVTSAQKNPTAFYLCASSRRGITEAFFGQGTRLTVV.

Written as DNA, the CDR3 is TGCGCCAGCAGCCAAGGGAGAGGTCAGCCCCAGCATTTT. It specifies CASSQGRGQPQHF. The chain links TRBV5-1 to TRBJ1-5; D is unclear. This CDR3 has 13 residues. The germline CDR1 and CDR2 sequences are SGHRS and YFSETQ. With 4 bases removed from V and 6 bases from J, the gap between germline ends came to 11 bases.

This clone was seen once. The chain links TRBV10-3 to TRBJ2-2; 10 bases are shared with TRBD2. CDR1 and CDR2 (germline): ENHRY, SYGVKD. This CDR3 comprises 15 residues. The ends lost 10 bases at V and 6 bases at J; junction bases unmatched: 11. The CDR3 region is CATEGLAGVPGELFF. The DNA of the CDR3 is TGTGCCACCGAGGGTCTAGCGGGAGTGCCCGGGGAGCTGTTTTTT.

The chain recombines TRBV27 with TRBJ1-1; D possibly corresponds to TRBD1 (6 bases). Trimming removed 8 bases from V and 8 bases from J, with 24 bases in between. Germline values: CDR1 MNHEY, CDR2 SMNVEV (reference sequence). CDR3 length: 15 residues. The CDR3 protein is CASREAGHLGREAFF. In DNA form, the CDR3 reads TGTGCCAGCCGGGAAGCGGGACACCTCGGCCGAGAAGCTTTCTTT.

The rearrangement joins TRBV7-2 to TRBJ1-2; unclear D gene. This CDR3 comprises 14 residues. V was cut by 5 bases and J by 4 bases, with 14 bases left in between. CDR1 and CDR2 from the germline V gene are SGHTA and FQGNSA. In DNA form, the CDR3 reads TGTGCCAGCAGCCCGGCGATATACTTCTATGGCTACACCTTC. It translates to CASSPAIYFYGYTF.

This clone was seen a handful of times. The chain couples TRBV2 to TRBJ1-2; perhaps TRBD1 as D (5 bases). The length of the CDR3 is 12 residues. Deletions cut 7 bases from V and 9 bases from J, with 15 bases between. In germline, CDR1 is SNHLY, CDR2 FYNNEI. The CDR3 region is CASTGDYTSYTF. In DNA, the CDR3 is TGTGCCAGCACCGGGGACTATACGAGCTACACCTTC.

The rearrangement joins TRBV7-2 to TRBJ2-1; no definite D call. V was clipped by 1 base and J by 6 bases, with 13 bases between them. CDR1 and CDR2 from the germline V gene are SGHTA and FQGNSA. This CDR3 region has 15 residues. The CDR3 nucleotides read TGTGCCAGCAGCTTAGAGCCTATCCACCCCAATGAGCAGTTCTTC. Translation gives CASSLEPIHPNEQFF.

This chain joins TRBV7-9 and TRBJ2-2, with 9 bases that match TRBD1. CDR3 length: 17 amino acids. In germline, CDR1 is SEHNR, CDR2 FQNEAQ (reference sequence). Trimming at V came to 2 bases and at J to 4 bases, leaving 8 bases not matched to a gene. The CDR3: CASSLSRGQGRTGELFF. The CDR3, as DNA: TGTGCCAGCAGCTTATCGCGGGGACAGGGTCGCACCGGGGAGCTGTTTTTT.